Below, 22 T cell receptor beta chains from the same sample are listed, as sequenced in a study of cytomegalovirus exposure and HLA in healthy donors. Researchers ran the PCR with 60 Vbeta and 13 Jbeta primers. Assay: immunoSEQ multiplex PCR; the TCRdb copy retains only in-frame clones and omits some. The sample has 200,000 to 300,000 clones, about four fifths seen once. Sequences were obtained from PBMCs. The receptors shown here come from a woman aged 40 to 55 in good health and CMV-seropositive.

The chain combines TRBV6-1 with TRBJ1-2; 7 positions match TRBD1. V lost 4 bases, J lost 7 bases, and 12 bases stayed unmatched. The CDR3 consists of 15 residues. Per germline, CDR1 MNHNS and CDR2 SASEGT. In DNA form, the CDR3 reads TGTGCCAGCAGTGTCGTTTTCGACAGGGCCCCTGGCTACACCTTC. Protein product: CASSVVFDRAPGYTF.

This clone was seen a few times. The germline gene is not matched at one end of the junction; a read error may be the cause. The chain carries TRBV7-7 and TRBJ2-3; the D is unclear. Germline V gives CDR1 SSHAT, CDR2 FNYEAQ (reference sequence). The CDR3 extends over 15 amino acids. This chain's CDR3 is CASTPLSAGTDTQYF. DNA for the CDR3: TGTGCTAGCACCCCCCTGTCGGCGGGCACAGATACGCAGTATTTT.

V is TRBV10-3 and J is TRBJ2-5; 8 bases line up with TRBD1. The DNA end favors TRBJ2-7, so the J call may be wrong. The CDR3 has 14 amino acids. Per the germline V gene, CDR1 is ENHRY and CDR2 is SYGVKD. CDR3 nucleotides: TGTGCCATCAAGGGGACAGGAGGGACCTACGAGCAGTACTTC. It encodes CAIKGTGGTYEQYF.

The rearrangement links TRBV29-1 to TRBJ2-1; 9 bases fit TRBD2. Trimming removed 4 bases from V and 8 bases from J; junction bases left unmatched: 15. Germline V CDR1 and CDR2: SQVTM, ANQGSEA. The CDR3 is made up of 16 amino acids. CDR3 sequence (DNA): TGCAGCGTTGGGGGGAGGGCGGGAGGGCCATGGGATGAGCAGTTCTTC. It yields the protein CSVGGRAGGPWDEQFF.

The V and J genes are TRBV5-6 and TRBJ2-4; 11 nucleotides line up with TRBD2. The CDR3 totals 16 residues. The germline CDR1 and CDR2 sequences are SGHDT and YYEEEE. V dropped 3 bases and J dropped 7; count of bases not matched to a gene: 9. In DNA form, the CDR3 reads TGTGCCAGCAGCTATGAATTTTTAGCGGGAGGGAACATTCAGTACTTC. It specifies CASSYEFLAGGNIQYF.

This clone was seen once. The gene calls are TRBV9 and TRBJ2-5, with 9 nucleotides matching TRBD1. CDR1 is SGDLS and CDR2 is YYNGEE in the germline V gene. The CDR3 length is 16 residues. The junction had 4 bases not matched to a gene; V was cut back by 1 base and J by 0 bases. In nucleotides, the CDR3 is TGTGCCAGCAGCGTAATGGGACAGGGTCACCAAGAGACCCAGTACTTC. This sequence encodes CASSVMGQGHQETQYF.

This chain connects TRBV5-1 to TRBJ1-1; TRBD1 agrees at 7 bases. CDR3 length equals 14 residues. CDR1 and CDR2 (germline): SGHRS, YFSETQ. V lost 4 bases, J lost 0 bases, and 3 bases stayed unmatched. The CDR3 sequence: CASSRGTVNTEAFF. The CDR3 DNA reads as TGCGCCAGCAGCCGGGGGACAGTGAACACTGAAGCTTTCTTT.

This clone turned up a few times. This sequence joins TRBV27 and TRBJ1-2; no clear D gene. CDR3 size: 15 residues. V lost 5 bases and J lost 0, with 13 bases in between. Germline-derived CDR1 and CDR2 are MNHEY and SMNVEV (reference sequence). The CDR3 DNA is TGTGCCAGCAGTGCCGTCCGAAACACTAACTATGGCTACACCTTC. It specifies CASSAVRNTNYGYTF.

This clone was recorded once. J is TRBJ2-7 and V is TRBV5-1; 7 bases agree with TRBD1. Germline V gene data show CDR1 as SGHRS and CDR2 as YFSETQ. The CDR3 has 15 residues. V lost 4 bases to trimming and J lost 0 bases; unmatched junction nucleotides: 7. The DNA for the CDR3 is TGCGCCAGCAGCCCCGAAGGGGGCGCCTCCTACGAGCAGTACTTC. This translates into CASSPEGGASYEQYF.

The gene calls are TRBV30 and TRBJ1-3; 8 bases match TRBD1. With V trimmed by 5 bases and J by 4 bases, 4 bases remained unmatched. CDR3 length: 13 residues. CDR1 GTSNPN and CDR2 SVGIG come from the germline V gene (reference sequence). The CDR3 bases are TGTGCCTGGGGACAGGGCACGGGAAACACCATATATTTT. This translates into CAWGQGTGNTIYF.

This clone was picked up a small number of times. This chain connects TRBV12-5 to TRBJ1-1; D unclear. Deletions cut 6 bases from V and 0 bases from J, with 14 bases between. This CDR3 has 15 amino acids. Germline values: CDR1 LGHNT, CDR2 FRNRAP. The CDR3 loop reads CASGLPRTMNTEAFF. DNA of the CDR3: TGTGCTAGTGGACTTCCTCGGACTATGAACACTGAAGCTTTCTTT.

Remarks on this clone: This CDR3 is also generated by other DNA sequences in the sample. The chain has TRBV18 and TRBJ2-5; D gene ambiguous. The CDR3 totals 16 residues. The V gene's germline CDR1 is KGHSH and CDR2 LQKENI. V was trimmed by 3 bases and J by 1 base, leaving 15 bases between them. The CDR3 DNA reads TGTGCCAGCTCACCCCCGCCGTTCGAGCCCCAAGAGACCCAGTACTTC. This encodes CASSPPPFEPQETQYF.

The gene calls are TRBV5-6 and TRBJ1-5; 7 positions match TRBD1. This CDR3 spans 15 amino acids. Looked up from germline, CDR1 is SGHDT and CDR2 is YYEEEE. The V and J ends lost 3 bases and 3 bases, in that order; junction bases with no gene match: 6. CDR3 coding DNA: TGTGCCAGCAGCTATAGAGGGACAGTCAATCAGCCCCAGCATTTT. Translated: CASSYRGTVNQPQHF.

The rearrangement joins TRBV7-2 to TRBJ2-7, with a weak D call TRBD1 (6 bases). CDR3 length: 14 residues. Per the germline V gene, CDR1 is SGHTA and CDR2 is FQGNSA. V lost 4 bases and J 1 base, leaving 11 bases between the germline ends. This chain's CDR3 is CASSSGQTSYEQYF. The DNA of the CDR3 is TGTGCCAGCAGCTCCGGACAGACATCCTACGAGCAGTACTTC. Filled out from reference TRBV7-2 and TRBJ2-7, the complete variable domain reads GAGVSQSPSNKVTEKGKDVELRCDPISGHTALYWYRQSLGQGLEFLIYFQGNSAPDKSGLPSDRFSAERTGGSVSTLTIQRTQQEDSAVYLCASSSGQTSYEQYFGPGTRLTVT.

The chain links TRBV10-3 to TRBJ2-1; a possible D gene is TRBD1 (6 bases). The CDR3 totals 13 residues. CDR1 is ENHRY and CDR2 is SYGVKD in the germline V gene. V lost 3 bases and J lost 7, with 10 bases in between. The CDR3 region is CAISERGKNEQFF. In nucleotides, the CDR3 is TGTGCCATCAGTGAAAGGGGGAAAAATGAGCAGTTCTTC.

V gene TRBV4-1 combines with J gene TRBJ2-6, with D unresolved. The germline CDR1 and CDR2 sequences are MGHRA and YSYEKL. V dropped 0 bases and J dropped 1 base, with 7 bases sitting between them. This CDR3 has 16 amino acids. The CDR3 reads CASSQEVGSGANVLTF. The CDR3 DNA is TGCGCCAGCAGCCAAGAGGTCGGTTCTGGGGCCAACGTCCTGACTTTC.

The chain combines TRBV7-9 with TRBJ2-3; D not certain. V dropped 1 base and J dropped 2 bases, with 7 bases sitting between them. This CDR3 is built from 14 residues. Germline CDR1 and CDR2: SEHNR and FQNEAQ (reference sequence). The CDR3 here is CASSLDGSTDTQYF. The CDR3 DNA is TGTGCCAGCAGCTTAGATGGCTCCACAGATACGCAGTATTTT.

As to this clone: Distinct nucleotide sequences in the sample also encode this CDR3. The chain is built from TRBV7-2 and TRBJ1-4, with D uncertain. V lost 3 bases, J lost 0 bases, and 5 bases lay in between. CDR1 is SGHTA and CDR2 is FQGNSA in the germline V gene. This CDR3 is 14 amino acids long. The DNA of the CDR3 is TGTGCCAGCAGCTTGGGCCCAACTAATGAAAAACTGTTTTTT. Translated, it gives CASSLGPTNEKLFF.

This clone was picked up one time. The chain couples TRBV6-5 to TRBJ1-3; D is unresolved. The CDR3 totals 14 residues. V shed 5 bases and J shed 2 bases, with 10 bases lying between them. From germline, CDR1 is MNHEY and CDR2 SVGAGI. The CDR3 reads CASSPKTPGNTIYF. The CDR3 DNA is TGTGCCAGCAGTCCGAAGACACCTGGAAACACCATATATTTT.

This clone was counted between two and nine times. The chain has TRBV7-2 and TRBJ1-1, with D possibly matching TRBD1 (6 bases). V lost 5 bases and J 1 base, leaving 14 bases between the germline ends. Germline CDR1 SGHTA, CDR2 FQGNSA. The CDR3 sequence is 15 residues long. The CDR3 nucleotides are TGTGCCAGCAGCCGCGTATTGACAGGGAACACTGAAGCTTTCTTT. It translates to CASSRVLTGNTEAFF.

This clone came up once. This chain links TRBV7-2 with TRBJ2-1, with 15 bases identical to TRBD2. The V gene end was trimmed by 6 bases and the J gene end by 4 bases; junction bases not matched to a gene: 7. Germline V gene lookup returns CDR1 SGHTA and CDR2 FQGNSA. CDR3 length: 17 residues. CDR3 sequence (DNA): TGTGCCAGCAGTGGAGGACTAGCGGGGGGGATTTACAATGAGCAGTTCTTC. Residues: CASSGGLAGGIYNEQFF.

The V gene is TRBV5-5, the J gene TRBJ1-1; D might be TRBD1 (5 bases). The V end lost 0 bases, the J end lost 5 bases, and 11 bases lay between the germline ends. This CDR3 region has 14 residues. Germline V gene sequence: CDR1 SGHKS, CDR2 YYEKEE (reference sequence). The CDR3 here is CASSLAAGLTEAFF. CDR3 coding DNA: TGTGCCAGCAGCTTGGCAGCAGGGTTGACTGAAGCTTTCTTT.